The 16 T cell receptor beta chains presented below share a single source sample, sequenced in a study of blood T cell repertoires in COVID-19 (dated by TCRdb to the early 2020s). Library preparation employed the immunoSEQ multiplex PCR assay. What TCRdb holds here is the immuneACCESS table cut down to in-frame rearrangements. Part of the clones is not present; checked against another copy, under half of the missing clones reflect an unresolved V gene, and the others are unexplained. The sample includes some 410,000 clones, with around 89% observed a single time. The top ten hold approximately 0.96% of the sample. Input material: PBMCs or T cells enriched from blood (not recorded which). These receptors were taken from a woman aged 25 to 39 with acute COVID-19.

The V gene is TRBV5-1, the J gene TRBJ2-7, with TRBD1 as a possible D gene (6 bases). Germline loops: CDR1 SGHRS, CDR2 YFSETQ. V shed 3 bases and J shed 6 bases, with 13 bases lying between them. This CDR3 contains 13 residues. This CDR3 is CASSYLTRGEQYF. The DNA of the CDR3 is TGCGCCAGCAGCTACCTAACCAGGGGCGAGCAGTACTTC.

The chain couples TRBV28 to TRBJ1-5, with 10 bases fitting TRBD1. The germline V gene encodes CDR1 MDHEN and CDR2 SYDVKM. Germline trimming cut 1 base from V and 7 bases from J; bases unmatched to any gene: 4. The CDR3 contains 15 residues. The CDR3 DNA is TGTGCCAGCAGTTTATACGGGACAGGGGTCCAGCCCCAGCATTTT. The encoded protein is CASSLYGTGVQPQHF.

The chain combines TRBV6-5 with TRBJ2-7, with TRBD1 matching over 8 bases. The CDR3 runs to 14 residues. Per the germline V gene, CDR1 is MNHEY and CDR2 is SVGAGI. After removal of 11 bases from V and 1 base from J, the junction contained 10 bases not matched to a gene. The CDR3 protein is CAGQGQGTSYEQYF. In nucleotides, the CDR3 is TGTGCCGGGCAAGGACAGGGAACGTCCTACGAGCAGTACTTC.

This clone has a handful of counts. V gene TRBV25-1 combines with J gene TRBJ1-4; 12 positions match TRBD1. V lost 1 base and J lost 14; bases outside the gene matches: 5. The CDR3 sequence is 14 residues long. Per the germline V gene, CDR1 is MGHDK and CDR2 is SYGVNS. CDR3 DNA: TGTGCCAGCAGTGAATCCGGGACAGGGGGCCGGCTGTTTTTT. Protein product: CASSESGTGGRLFF.

This chain connects TRBV5-1 to TRBJ1-1, with D unresolved. Trimming left V 1 base short and J 4 bases short, with 11 bases between. Per germline, CDR1 SGHRS and CDR2 YFSETQ. CDR3 size: 14 residues. The CDR3, as DNA: TGCGCCAGCAGCTTGATCCCCCGTATCACTGAAGCTTTCTTT. Translating it yields CASSLIPRITEAFF.

The chain carries TRBV28 and TRBJ1-3; 7 bases fit TRBD1. V gave up 8 bases and J gave up 0 bases; unmatched junction bases: 7. CDR3 length: 15 amino acids. The germline V gene encodes CDR1 MDHEN and CDR2 SYDVKM. In DNA, the CDR3 is TGTGCCAGCGGAGGAGGGGGCTTCTCTGGAAACACCATATATTTT. Encoded protein: CASGGGGFSGNTIYF.

The rearrangement joins TRBV7-8 to TRBJ2-5; D may be TRBD2 (6 bases). Trimming took 4 bases from V and 5 from J, leaving 14 bases between them. Per germline, CDR1 SGHVS and CDR2 FQNEAQ. The CDR3 sequence is 14 residues long. CDR3 region: CASSWGGGHETQYF. In DNA form, the CDR3 reads TGTGCCAGCAGCTGGGGAGGAGGGCATGAGACCCAGTACTTC.

The chain is built from TRBV5-1 and TRBJ2-7, with a weak D call TRBD2 (5 bases). The CDR3 contains 13 residues. V lost 3 bases to trimming and J lost 6 bases, with 13 bases between them. Looked up from germline, CDR1 is SGHRS and CDR2 is YFSETQ. Here the CDR3 reads CASSSRSGLEQYF. As DNA, the CDR3 is TGCGCCAGCAGCTCTAGAAGCGGTCTCGAGCAGTACTTC.

This clone was found once. The V and J genes are TRBV10-1 and TRBJ2-1; the D gene is possibly TRBD1 (5 bases). This CDR3 is 14 amino acids long. The germline CDR1 and CDR2 sequences are WNHNN and SYGVQD (reference sequence). Trimming pared 2 bases from V and 9 bases from J, leaving 14 bases between. CDR3 sequence (DNA): TGCGCCAGCAGTGAGGATTCATGGGGCCTTGAGCAGTTCTTC. Translated, it gives CASSEDSWGLEQFF.

The CDR3 region has the DNA TGTGCCAGCTCACCGTGGGACAGCTCCCTGTTACAGCAGTACTTC. Its translation: CASSPWDSSLLQQYF. V gene TRBV18 combines with J gene TRBJ2-7, with 7 bases identical to TRBD1. Looked up from germline, CDR1 is KGHSH and CDR2 is LQKENI. CDR3 size: 15 residues. The trim removed 3 bases at V and 8 bases at J, leaving 13 bases unmatched. The full variable domain, in which reference TRBV18 and TRBJ2-7 provide the parts outside the CDR3, is NAGVMQNPRHLVRRRGQEARLRCSPMKGHSHVYWYRQLPEEGLKFMVYLQKENIIDESGMPKERFSAEFPKEGPSILRIQQVVRGDSAAYFCASSPWDSSLLQQYFGPGTRLTVT.

V is TRBV6-2 or TRBV6-3 and J is TRBJ1-5; 7 positions match TRBD1. This CDR3 has 16 amino acids. Germline lookup yields CDR1 MNHEY and CDR2 SVGEGT. Losses at the gene ends were 2 bases for V and 4 bases for J; bases not matched to a gene: 8. The CDR3 DNA reads TGTGCCAGCAGTTACCGCCGACAGGGACTTAATCAGCCCCAGCATTTT. Its protein product is CASSYRRQGLNQPQHF.

This clone was seen a single time. This chain joins TRBV18 and TRBJ1-1; tentatively, D is TRBD1 (5 bases). CDR3 length equals 15 residues. The V gene lost 2 bases and the J gene lost 3 bases, with 13 bases spanning the gap. Looked up from germline, CDR1 is KGHSH and CDR2 is LQKENI. CDR3 residues: CASSPEGWGDTEAFF. In nucleotides, the CDR3 is TGTGCCAGCTCACCAGAGGGTTGGGGGGACACTGAAGCTTTCTTT.

The genes are TRBV19 and TRBJ2-3; D ambiguous. CDR1 and CDR2 from the germline V gene are LNHDA and SQIVND (reference sequence). There are 12 residues in the CDR3. V gave up 0 bases and J gave up 11 bases, with 9 bases separating them. The CDR3 loop reads CASSIDARRQYF. The CDR3, as DNA: TGTGCCAGTAGTATAGATGCTAGAAGGCAGTATTTT.

The J gene is TRBJ1-4, the V gene TRBV7-9, with D possibly TRBD1 on 5 matching bases. The CDR3 consists of 13 residues. From germline, CDR1 is SEHNR and CDR2 FQNEAQ (reference sequence). V lost 4 bases and J 7 bases, leaving 10 bases between the germline ends. The CDR3 bases are TGTGCCAGCAGCTATTGGGGCGGTGAAAAACTGTTTTTT. This sequence encodes CASSYWGGEKLFF.

The gene calls are TRBV4-1 and TRBJ1-5, with a weak D call TRBD1 (6 bases). The CDR3 is 16 residues long. Trimming took 0 bases from V and 7 from J, leaving 16 bases between them. Germline assignment: CDR1 MGHRA and CDR2 YSYEKL. The CDR3 DNA reads TGCGCCAGCAGCCAAGATCTGGGCAGGGGTACCCAGCCCCAGCATTTT. It is translated as CASSQDLGRGTQPQHF.

The chain couples TRBV7-2 to TRBJ2-2; tentative D call: TRBD2 (5 bases). This CDR3 contains 16 residues. Trimming took off 6 bases at V and 0 bases at J, with 14 bases between the two ends. From germline, CDR1 is SGHTA and CDR2 FQGNSA. The CDR3 loop reads CASSSPGYSNTGELFF. DNA for the CDR3: TGTGCCAGCAGTTCACCGGGGTATTCGAACACCGGGGAGCTGTTTTTT.